A single sample gave rise to the 15 T cell receptor beta chains below, sequenced in a study of response to subunit inactivated influenza vaccine. TCRdb itself ran the RT-PCR reads through MiXCR, one entry per CDR3 protein. The sample carries over 750,000 distinct CDR3 sequences, 20% to 25% recorded once. The sequencing here drew on PBMCs from blood, taken more than 4 days after vaccination. The receptors originated from a man aged 45 to 65 who received an inactivated influenza vaccine.

This clonotype was seen a handful of times. This sequence joins TRBV12-3 or TRBV12-4 and TRBJ1-2; TRBD1 matches at 8 bases. The CDR3 length is 14 residues. J was trimmed by 6 bases and V by 5 bases; bases with no gene match: 8. The CDR3 sequence: CASSRTGRVDGYTF. CDR3 sequence (DNA): TGTGCCAGCAGTCGGACAGGGAGGGTGGATGGCTACACCTTC.

This clonotype was seen more than once but under ten times. CDR3 sequence (DNA): TGTGCCAGCAGCCCCCTGACAGGAGGGGAGCAGTACTTC. Amino acids: CASSPLTGGEQYF. This chain connects TRBV7-9 to TRBJ2-7; tentatively, D is TRBD1 or TRBD2 (6 bases each). Germline V CDR1 and CDR2: SEHNR, FQNEAQ (reference sequence). This CDR3 region has 13 residues. Trimming stripped 5 bases from V and 7 bases from J, with 15 bases between.

The chain couples TRBV7-8 to TRBJ2-3, with 14 bases fitting TRBD2. V gave up 4 bases and J gave up 3 bases; unmatched junction bases: 6. Germline V lookup: CDR1 SGHVS, CDR2 FQNEAQ. This CDR3 is built from 17 residues. The chain's CDR3 is CASSSYRTSGRTDTQYF. CDR3 DNA: TGTGCCAGCAGCTCCTACCGGACTAGCGGGAGGACAGATACGCAGTATTTT.

J is TRBJ2-3 and V is TRBV9, with D unresolved. There are 15 residues in the CDR3. Germline loops: CDR1 SGDLS, CDR2 YYNGEE. Between the trimmed V and J ends, which lost 4 bases and 1 base, there was a span of 13 bases. CDR3 residues: CASSPMVFGTDTQYF. CDR3 bases: TGTGCCAGCAGCCCCATGGTTTTTGGCACAGATACGCAGTATTTT.

The gene calls are TRBV7-8 and TRBJ1-1; D is possibly TRBD1 (6 bases). The germline V gene has CDR1 SGHVS and CDR2 FQNEAQ. The CDR3 runs 14 residues. V lost 6 bases, J lost 4 bases, and 15 bases lay in between. CDR3 amino acids: CASRLQRGSTEAFF. CDR3 bases: TGTGCCAGCAGGCTCCAAAGGGGGAGCACTGAAGCTTTCTTT.

The chain recombines TRBV28 with TRBJ2-2; D ambiguous. The V gene's germline CDR1 is MDHEN and CDR2 SYDVKM. This CDR3 has 19 amino acids. With 7 bases removed from V and 1 base from J, the gap between germline ends came to 25 bases. In DNA, the CDR3 is TGTGCCAGCACCCAACGTCCCTGGGTCAGTCGAAGGAACACCGGGGAGCTGTTTTTT. It yields the protein CASTQRPWVSRRNTGELFF.

V usage is TRBV5-1 and J usage is TRBJ1-1; TRBD1 might be the D (6 bases). The V end lost 6 bases, the J end lost 3 bases, and 15 bases lay between the germline ends. The CDR3 contains 14 residues. From germline, CDR1 is SGHRS and CDR2 YFSETQ. This CDR3 reads CASTFNRVDTEAFF. The CDR3 DNA reads as TGCGCCAGCACCTTTAACAGGGTCGACACTGAAGCTTTCTTT.

This clonotype was seen a few times. This rearrangement joins TRBV12-3 or TRBV12-4 to TRBJ1-5; no reliable D call. The CDR3 has 13 amino acids. V was pared by 4 bases and J by 7 bases, with 11 bases between. CDR3 amino acids: CASSSGGMQPQHF. The DNA of the CDR3 is TGTGCCAGCAGTTCGGGTGGCATGCAGCCCCAGCATTTT.

This clonotype was picked up a small number of times. The V gene is TRBV9, the J gene TRBJ1-4, with TRBD1 identical over 9 bases. There are 15 residues in the CDR3. Germline assignment: CDR1 SGDLS and CDR2 YYNGEE. The trim removed 4 bases at V and 8 bases at J, leaving 9 bases unmatched. This CDR3 reads CASSLRTGEGEKLFF. CDR3 sequence (DNA): TGTGCCAGCAGCCTTCGGACAGGGGAGGGCGAAAAACTGTTTTTT.

The chain carries TRBV2 and TRBJ2-2, with 7 bases that match TRBD1. This CDR3 has 16 residues. Germline V CDR1 and CDR2: SNHLY, FYNNEI. V lost 7 bases to trimming and J lost 1 base; unmatched junction nucleotides: 9. CDR3 sequence (DNA): TGTGCCAGCAAGAACAGGGGTTCCAAGAACACCGGGGAGCTGTTTTTT. It codes for CASKNRGSKNTGELFF.

This clonotype showed up just a few times. The chain joins TRBV3-1 to TRBJ2-1; 9 positions match TRBD2. CDR1 is LGHDT and CDR2 is YNNKEL in the germline V gene (reference sequence). This CDR3 has 16 residues. V lost 5 bases to trimming and J lost 2 bases; unmatched junction nucleotides: 7. CDR3 DNA sequence: TGTGCCAGCAGCACAGCTGGCGGGAGGGCCTACAATGAGCAGTTCTTC. This gives the protein CASSTAGGRAYNEQFF.

This chain's CDR3 is CASSLTSGKVEAFF. The CDR3 DNA sequence: TGTGCCAGCAGCCTAACGTCAGGGAAGGTTGAAGCTTTCTTT. The chain employs TRBV3-1 and TRBJ1-1; a weak D match, TRBD1 (5 bases). Between the trimmed V and J ends, which lost 4 bases and 7 bases, there was a span of 16 bases. This CDR3 has 14 residues. Germline CDR1 and CDR2: LGHDT and YNNKEL (reference sequence).

The J gene is TRBJ2-1, the V gene TRBV20-1; D might be TRBD2 (5 bases). Trimming left V 3 bases short and J 4 bases short, with 10 bases between. The CDR3 extends over 13 amino acids. In germline, CDR1 is DFQATT, CDR2 SNEGSKA (reference sequence). CDR3 sequence: CSASYGDYNEQFF. The CDR3 DNA follows: TGCAGTGCTAGTTACGGGGATTACAATGAGCAGTTCTTC.

The chain uses TRBV5-4 and TRBJ1-4, with 8 bases lining up with TRBD1. Trimming removed 3 bases from V and 3 bases from J; junction bases left unmatched: 4. The CDR3 sequence is 15 residues long. CDR1 and CDR2 (germline): SGHNT, YYREEE (reference sequence). CDR3: CASSYSTGANEKLFF. The DNA of the CDR3 is TGTGCCAGCAGCTATTCGACAGGGGCTAATGAAAAACTGTTTTTT.

This clonotype has more than one count but fewer than ten. The chain joins TRBV20-1 to TRBJ2-5, with D possibly being TRBD1 (6 bases). The CDR3 covers 14 residues. V lost 3 bases and J lost 1, with 12 bases in between. Per germline, CDR1 DFQATT and CDR2 SNEGSKA (reference sequence). CDR3 amino acids: CSASSGASQETQYF. CDR3 nucleotide sequence: TGCAGTGCTAGCTCAGGGGCTTCCCAAGAGACCCAGTACTTC.